This T cell receptor (beta chain) originates from a study of CD8+ T cells in alopecia areata. At the level of the study: Tofacitinib was taken orally by treated patients, and the dose was 5 to 10 mg twice daily.

Described treatment: oral pan-JAK inhibitor, 5-10 mg twice daily. This clone was seen more than once but under ten times. What it binds is unknown. The CDR3 is 14 residues long. Unmatched junction bases numbered 8, after V lost 8 bases and J lost 1 base. Germline CDR1 and CDR2: LNHDA and SQIVND (reference sequence). It was cDNA, reverse transcribed from extracted RNA, that served as the sequencing template. Only in-frame clones appear in the TCRdb table, and some are missing; sequencing was by immunoSEQ multiplex PCR. The table has about 42,000 clones, around three fifths seen once. Findings and limits, study-wide: Persistence during tofacitinib was seen for many expanded lesional clones in scalp and blood. It was less clear whether patients shared TCRs than it was in mice, possibly because of HLA.

The chain combines TRBV19 with TRBJ2-7, with 7 bases fitting TRBD1. This sample comprised CD8+ T cells sorted from blood, obtained at week 4, from a patient treated with tofacitinib. This receptor was obtained from a human donor with alopecia areata. The CDR3 sequence is CASSFTGASYEQYF. The DNA for the CDR3 is TGTGCCAGTTCCTTCACAGGGGCGTCCTACGAGCAGTACTTC.